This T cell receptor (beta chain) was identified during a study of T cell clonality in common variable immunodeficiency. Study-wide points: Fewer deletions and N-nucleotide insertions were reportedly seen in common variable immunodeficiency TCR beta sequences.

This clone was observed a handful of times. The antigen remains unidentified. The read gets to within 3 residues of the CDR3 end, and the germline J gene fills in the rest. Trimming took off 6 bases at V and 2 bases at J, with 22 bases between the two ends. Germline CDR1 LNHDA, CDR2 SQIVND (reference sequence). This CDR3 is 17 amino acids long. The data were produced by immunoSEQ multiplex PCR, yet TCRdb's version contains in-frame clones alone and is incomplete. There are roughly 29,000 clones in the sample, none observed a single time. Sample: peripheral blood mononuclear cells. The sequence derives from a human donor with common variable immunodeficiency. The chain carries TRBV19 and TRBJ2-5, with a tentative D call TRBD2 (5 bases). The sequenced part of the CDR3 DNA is TGTGCCAGTAGCACTACGACGGGGTTGCCCCATCAAGAGACC. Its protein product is CASSTTTGLPHQET. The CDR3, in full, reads CASSTTTGLPHQETQYF. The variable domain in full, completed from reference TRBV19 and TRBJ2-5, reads DGGITQSPKYLFRKEGQNVTLSCEQNLNHDAMYWYRQDPGQGLRLIYYSQIVNDFQKGDIAEGYSVSREKKESFPLTVTSAQKNPTAFYLCASSTTTGLPHQETQYFGPGTRLLVL.